Sequencing of this T cell receptor beta chain was carried out in a study of sequential checkpoint blockade in melanoma. About the study: Randomization was 1:1 between first-line nivolumab→ipilimumab and ipilimumab→nivolumab. Each arm's sequence ended with maintenance nivolumab.

Regarding treatment: randomized to nivolumab then ipilimumab (arm A) or the reverse (arm B). No patient had prior DNA-damaging chemotherapy. PBMC sorting kept live CD3+CD8+ cells without CD19 or CD56. J was trimmed by 4 bases and V by 5 bases; bases with no gene match: 2. Germline CDR1 reads MDHEN; CDR2 reads SYDVKM. The CDR3 sequence is 13 residues long. This clone turned up a few times. Data came from immunoSEQ multiplex PCR; TCRdb stores just in-frame clones and leaves some out. The sample shows 35,000 to 45,000 clones, about four fifths of them seen only once. The input for sequencing was CD8+ T cells sorted from blood (inferred from file names), taken from a patient given nivolumab and ipilimumab in sequence. The chain combines TRBV28 with TRBJ1-3; 7 bases line up with TRBD1. This receptor was obtained from a human donor with melanoma. CDR3 protein: CASSPGQGNTIYF. As DNA, the CDR3 is TGTGCCAGCAGTCCGGGACAGGGAAACACCATATATTTT.